This T cell receptor (beta chain) emerged from a study of CD8+ T cells in alopecia areata. This clone was counted between two and nine times. The CDR3 consists of 19 residues. Germline-derived CDR1 and CDR2 are GTSNPN and SVGIG (reference sequence). Trimming stripped 0 bases from V and 3 bases from J, with 24 bases between. cDNA reverse transcribed from extracted RNA served as the sequencing template. Clones were sequenced by immunoSEQ multiplex PCR, and TCRdb holds only the in-frame ones, with some missing. The sample holds roughly 130,000 clones, 58% seen once. This material consisted of CD4+ T cells sorted from blood, taken at week 0. V usage is TRBV30 and J usage is TRBJ2-4; tentatively, D is TRBD1 or TRBD2 (5 bases each). The receptor was derived from a human donor with alopecia areata. The CDR3 DNA is TGTGCCTGGAGTGTACGGGGCAGGTGGTTGGGGATCGGCAAAAACATTCAGTACTTC. As protein: CAWSVRGRWLGIGKNIQYF.